This T cell receptor beta chain was identified during a study of CD8+ T cells in alopecia areata. Whole-study context: A regimen of oral tofacitinib, 5 to 10 mg twice daily, was given to treated patients. Study results and caveats: Greater clonality was observed in lesional scalp samples, especially alopecia totalis/universalis, versus normal scalp. Scalp sample data also include resident alphabeta T cells from normal skin.

Extraction and reverse transcription of RNA yielded cDNA as the sequencing template. Generated by immunoSEQ multiplex PCR, the TCRdb table keeps only in-frame clones and is missing some. The sample lists roughly 250,000 clones; approximately 61% were seen once. V was clipped by 0 bases and J by 5 bases, with 17 bases between them. Germline assignment: CDR1 SGHAT and CDR2 FQDESV (reference sequence). The CDR3 length is 16 residues. About this clone itself: Its antigen remains unknown.

Alopecia areata patients provided lesional scalp punch biopsies and peripheral blood, both collected for the study. This TCR derives from a human donor with alopecia areata. J is TRBJ2-7 and V is TRBV11-1; a weak D match, TRBD1 (6 bases). Material: CD4+ T cells sorted from blood, obtained at week 0. Here the CDR3 DNA reads TGTGCCAGCAGCTTAGCGCCGGCAGGGGTTCAGGACGAGCAGTACTTC. As protein: CASSLAPAGVQDEQYF. The entire variable domain, with the rest obtained from reference TRBV11-1 and TRBJ2-7, is as follows: EAEVAQSPRYKITEKSQAVAFWCDPISGHATLYWYRQILGQGPELLVQFQDESVVDDSQLPKDRFSAERLKGVDSTLKIQPAELGDSAMYLCASSLAPAGVQDEQYFGPGTRLTVT.